The present T cell receptor beta chain was sequenced within a study of cytomegalovirus exposure and HLA in healthy donors. Regarding the study as a whole: V- and J-gene trimming in TCR beta was tied to a missense DCLRE1C variant by an analysis performed later. Most CMV-associated TCR beta chains were later found to appear HLA-restricted. In an earlier analysis, about 87% or about 30%: the productive usage of most TCR beta V segments. Exclusion as indistinguishable affected some V segments, including TRBV6-2 and TRBV6-3.

Points on this clone: Antigen: not known.

13 Jbeta primers and 60 Vbeta primers were used for the PCR. Libraries were prepared by immunoSEQ multiplex PCR; TCRdb keeps only in-frame clonotypes and omits some of them. This repertoire shows some 90,000 clones, around four fifths found once; its top ten account for around 4.4%. The length of the CDR3 is 15 residues. Germline CDR1 MNHNS, CDR2 SASEGT. V lost 6 bases and J lost 3; bases outside the gene matches: 10. The V gene is TRBV6-1, the J gene TRBJ2-5; 7 nucleotides align to TRBD2. Sequenced: PBMCs. The clonotype originates from a male donor in good health and CMV-seropositive. The CDR3 region is CASSITGTIEETQYF. In nucleotides, the CDR3 is TGTGCCAGCAGCATAACCGGGACTATTGAAGAGACCCAGTACTTC.